Listed below are T cell receptor beta chains from one sample, sequenced in a study of cytomegalovirus exposure and HLA in healthy donors. Generated by immunoSEQ multiplex PCR, the TCRdb table keeps only in-frame clones and is missing some. Altogether roughly 160,000 clones are present, roughly 80% being singletons, with the ten largest covering roughly 2.3%. Sequencing was done on a sample of PBMCs. Receptors originate from a male donor in good health and CMV-seronegative. CDR3s include the opening cysteine and the closing phenylalanine or tryptophan. The order of the fields is J gene, D gene, V gene, clone size, CDR3 DNA, CDR3 protein. D genes are given only for firm matches. A row's size may be missing; if present it is once, few, many or a size class.

j_call: TRBJ1-2; d_call: .; v_call: TRBV4-2; clone_size: .; cdr3_nt: TGTGCCAGCAGCCAAATTGCAGGGGCCTATGGCTACCCCTTC; cdr3_aa: CASSQIAGAYGYPF
j_call: TRBJ1-2; d_call: TRBD1; v_call: TRBV6-5; clone_size: .; cdr3_nt: TGTGCCAGCAGTGAAAGGGACAGGGAGAATGGCTACACCTTC; cdr3_aa: CASSERDRENGYTF
j_call: TRBJ1-2; d_call: .; v_call: TRBV19; clone_size: .; cdr3_nt: TGTGCCAGTAGTAGTAAGACAGGAGCCAACTATGGCTACACCTTC; cdr3_aa: CASSSKTGANYGYTF
j_call: TRBJ1-2; d_call: TRBD1; v_call: TRBV7-9; clone_size: .; cdr3_nt: TGTGCCAGCAGCGCGACAGGGGGCGTTCGTGGCTACACCTTC; cdr3_aa: CASSATGGVRGYTF
j_call: TRBJ2-7; d_call: TRBD2; v_call: TRBV10-3; clone_size: .; cdr3_nt: TGTGCCATCAGTGACCTAGCGGGAGGGCCTGACGAGCAGTACTTC; cdr3_aa: CAISDLAGGPDEQYF
j_call: TRBJ1-2; d_call: .; v_call: TRBV4-3; clone_size: .; cdr3_nt: TGCGCCAGCAGCCAAGAGGTTCGTACAGCCTATGGCTACACCTTC; cdr3_aa: CASSQEVRTAYGYTF
j_call: TRBJ2-3; d_call: .; v_call: TRBV4-2; clone_size: once; cdr3_nt: TGTGCCAGCAGTGCGTCTTCGGGGAATCGCCATACGCAGTATTTT; cdr3_aa: CASSASSGNRHTQYF
j_call: TRBJ2-2; d_call: .; v_call: TRBV7-2; clone_size: .; cdr3_nt: TGTGCCAGCAGCCCCCGTAACTCGGGCACCGGGGAGCTGTTTTTT; cdr3_aa: CASSPRNSGTGELFF
j_call: TRBJ1-4; d_call: TRBD1; v_call: TRBV28; clone_size: .; cdr3_nt: TGTGCCACCTTTAGGGACAGGGGACGCGAAAAACTGTTTTTT; cdr3_aa: CATFRDRGREKLFF
j_call: TRBJ2-7; d_call: .; v_call: TRBV2; clone_size: once; cdr3_nt: TGTGCCAGCAGAGGACAGGGTAGCGGGAGATTGGAGCAGTACTTC; cdr3_aa: CASRGQGSGRLEQYF
j_call: TRBJ2-7; d_call: TRBD1; v_call: TRBV9; clone_size: .; cdr3_nt: TGTGCCAGCAGCCGGGACAGGGCCTCCTACGAGCAGTACTTC; cdr3_aa: CASSRDRASYEQYF
j_call: TRBJ2-7; d_call: .; v_call: TRBV6-6; clone_size: few; cdr3_nt: TGTGCCAGCAGTTACTTTCCCAGATCCTACGAGCAGTACTTC; cdr3_aa: CASSYFPRSYEQYF
j_call: TRBJ2-7; d_call: TRBD2; v_call: TRBV7-2; clone_size: .; cdr3_nt: TGTGCCAGCAGCTTAAGTACTAGCGGGAGAGCCTACGAGCAGTACTTC; cdr3_aa: CASSLSTSGRAYEQYF
j_call: TRBJ2-5; d_call: .; v_call: TRBV23-1; clone_size: .; cdr3_nt: TGCGCCAGCAGTCACCAAGGGGCCCGGGAGACCCAGTACTTC; cdr3_aa: CASSHQGARETQYF
j_call: TRBJ1-5; d_call: .; v_call: TRBV18; clone_size: .; cdr3_nt: TGTGCCAGCTCACCTGGGGCCCTCAATCAGCCCCAGCATTTT; cdr3_aa: CASSPGALNQPQHF
j_call: TRBJ2-1; d_call: TRBD2; v_call: TRBV2; clone_size: .; cdr3_nt: TGTGCCAGCAGTGAACAGACTAGCGGGATGAATGAGCAGTTCTTC; cdr3_aa: CASSEQTSGMNEQFF
j_call: TRBJ1-5; d_call: .; v_call: TRBV5-1; clone_size: .; cdr3_nt: TGCGCCAGCAGCTCGGACGGGGATAGCAATCAGCCCCAGCATTTT; cdr3_aa: CASSSDGDSNQPQHF
j_call: TRBJ2-5; d_call: TRBD1; v_call: TRBV5-1; clone_size: .; cdr3_nt: TGCGCCAGCAGCTTGGCAGGGGGCCAGGAGACCCAGTACTTC; cdr3_aa: CASSLAGGQETQYF
j_call: TRBJ2-7; d_call: .; v_call: TRBV5-4; clone_size: .; cdr3_nt: TGTGCCAGCAGCTTGGACGCGCCGTCCTACGAGCAGTACTTC; cdr3_aa: CASSLDAPSYEQYF
j_call: TRBJ1-5; d_call: .; v_call: TRBV19; clone_size: .; cdr3_nt: TGTGCCAGTAGGGGCCGACAGATAAATCAGCCCCAGCATTTT; cdr3_aa: CASRGRQINQPQHF
j_call: TRBJ2-4; d_call: .; v_call: TRBV5-4; clone_size: .; cdr3_nt: TGTGCCAGCAGCTTCCCCAAAACAGGAGGGGGCTCCAAAAACATTCAGTACTTC; cdr3_aa: CASSFPKTGGGSKNIQYF
j_call: TRBJ1-4; d_call: .; v_call: TRBV7-2; clone_size: .; cdr3_nt: TGTGCCAGCAGCTTAGAGCGGGGGGCGCAGAGGAAACTGTTTTTT; cdr3_aa: CASSLERGAQRKLFF
j_call: TRBJ1-5; d_call: TRBD1; v_call: TRBV15; clone_size: .; cdr3_nt: TGTGCCACCAGCACGGACCGGGACAGTCCTTGGGGTAATCAGCCCCAGCATTTT; cdr3_aa: CATSTDRDSPWGNQPQHF
j_call: TRBJ1-5; d_call: .; v_call: TRBV6-1; clone_size: .; cdr3_nt: TGTGCCAGCAGTCGGTCCGTGGGCAATCAGCCCCAGCATTTT; cdr3_aa: CASSRSVGNQPQHF
j_call: TRBJ2-7; d_call: TRBD2; v_call: TRBV9; clone_size: .; cdr3_nt: TGTGCCAGCAGCGTGGAGGGGAGGGGTTACGAGCAGTACTTC; cdr3_aa: CASSVEGRGYEQYF
j_call: TRBJ1-5; d_call: .; v_call: TRBV9; clone_size: .; cdr3_nt: TGTGCCAGCAGCGTAGGGGGGGGCGGAAATCAGCCCCAGCATTTT; cdr3_aa: CASSVGGGGNQPQHF